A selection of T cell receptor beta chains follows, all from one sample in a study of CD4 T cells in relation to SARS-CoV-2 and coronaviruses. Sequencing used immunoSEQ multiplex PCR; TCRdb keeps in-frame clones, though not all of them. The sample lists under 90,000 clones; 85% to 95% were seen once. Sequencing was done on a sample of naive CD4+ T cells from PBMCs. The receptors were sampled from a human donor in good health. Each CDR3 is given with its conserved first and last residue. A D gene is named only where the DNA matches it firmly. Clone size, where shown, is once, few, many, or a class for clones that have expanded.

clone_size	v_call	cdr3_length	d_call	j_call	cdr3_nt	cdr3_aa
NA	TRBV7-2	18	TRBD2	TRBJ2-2	TGTGCCAGCAGACCTATAACAGGCACTAGCGGGAACACCGGGGAGCTGTTTTTT	CASRPITGTSGNTGELFF
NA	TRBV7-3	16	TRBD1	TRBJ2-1	TGTGCCAGCAGCGCCGGGACAGGGATCAACTACAATGAGCAGTTCTTC	CASSAGTGINYNEQFF
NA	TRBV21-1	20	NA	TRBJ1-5	TGTGCCAGCAGATTGACCGGGACAGGGTTTTGCCCGGTAGGAATGAAGCCCCAGCATTTT	CASRLTGTGFCPVGMKPQHF
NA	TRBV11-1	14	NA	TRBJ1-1	TGTGCCAGCAGCGACCGACGGAGGACCTTTGAAGCTTTCTTT	CASSDRRRTFEAFF
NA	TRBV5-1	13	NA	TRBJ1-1	TGCGCCAGCAGCCCGTTGACACTAACTGAAGCTTTCTTT	CASSPLTLTEAFF
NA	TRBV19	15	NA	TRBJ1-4	TGTGCCAGTAGTCCCAACCCTGGGACGGGAGAAAAACTGTTTTTT	CASSPNPGTGEKLFF
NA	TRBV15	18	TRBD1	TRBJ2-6	TGTGCCACCAGCAGAGGACAGGGGACGTTCTCCGGGGCCAACGTCCTGACTTTC	CATSRGQGTFSGANVLTF
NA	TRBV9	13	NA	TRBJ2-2	TGTGCCAGCAGCGTAGTACTGGCCGGGGAGCTGTTTTTT	CASSVVLAGELFF
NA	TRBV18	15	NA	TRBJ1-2	TGTGCCAGCTCACCACGGGAGGGGGTCTACTATGGCTACACCTTC	CASSPREGVYYGYTF
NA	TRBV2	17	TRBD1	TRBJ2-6	TGTGCCAGCAGAGAGACAGGGAGAAGTTCTGGGGCCAACGTCCTGACTTTC	CASRETGRSSGANVLTF
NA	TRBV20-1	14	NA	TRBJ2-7	TGCAGTGCTAGTCCGTGGGGGGAAAGTTCCGAGCAGTACTTC	CSASPWGESSEQYF
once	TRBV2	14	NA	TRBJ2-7	TGTGCCAGCAGTTATCGACAGAGCTCCTACGAGCAGTACTTC	CASSYRQSSYEQYF
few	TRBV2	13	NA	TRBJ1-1	TGTGCCTATCAGGGGACGATGAACACTGAAGCTTTCTTT	CAYQGTMNTEAFF
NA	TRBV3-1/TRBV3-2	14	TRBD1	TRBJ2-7	TGTGCCAGCAGCCAACACGGGACAGCCTACGAGCAGTACTTC	CASSQHGTAYEQYF
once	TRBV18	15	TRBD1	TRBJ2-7	TGTGCCAGCTCAACGACAGGGCAAAGCTCCTACGAGCAGTACTTC	CASSTTGQSSYEQYF
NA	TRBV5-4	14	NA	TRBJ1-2	TGTGCCAGCCGCGACAGGCAGGAGAACTATGGCTACACCTTC	CASRDRQENYGYTF
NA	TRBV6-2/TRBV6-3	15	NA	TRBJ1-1	TGTGCCAGCAGTTACGGGACCGAGGGGAACACTGAAGCTTTCTTT	CASSYGTEGNTEAFF
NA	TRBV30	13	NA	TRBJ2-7	TGTGCCTGGTCAAGACAGGGACTTGACGAGCAGTACTTC	CAWSRQGLDEQYF
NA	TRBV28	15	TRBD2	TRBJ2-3	TGTGCCAGCAGTTTACTAGCGGGGGGCCCAGATACGCAGTATTTT	CASSLLAGGPDTQYF
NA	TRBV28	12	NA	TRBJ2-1	TGTGCCAGCAGTTTATCGCCCAATGAGCAGTTCTTC	CASSLSPNEQFF
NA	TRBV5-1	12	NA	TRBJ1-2	TGCGCCAGCAGCTTGAACAGGGATGGCTACACCTTC	CASSLNRDGYTF
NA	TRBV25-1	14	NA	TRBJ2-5	TGTGCCAGCAGAATAAGGGGCCAGAAAGAGACCCAGTACTTC	CASRIRGQKETQYF
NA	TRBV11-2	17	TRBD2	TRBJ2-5	TGTGCCAGCAGCTTAGGCCGACTAGCGGGGGAACAAGAGACCCAGTACTTC	CASSLGRLAGEQETQYF
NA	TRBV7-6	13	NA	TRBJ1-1	TGTGCCAGCAGCTTAGAGGGAGACACTGAAGCTTTCTTT	CASSLEGDTEAFF
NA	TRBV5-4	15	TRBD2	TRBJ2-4	TGTGCCAGCAGCTTCGGGGGGGTGGACAAAAACATTCAGTACTTC	CASSFGGVDKNIQYF
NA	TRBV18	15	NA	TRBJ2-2	TGTGCCAGCTCACCAGCGCGGCACAACACCGGGGAGCTGTTTTTT	CASSPARHNTGELFF
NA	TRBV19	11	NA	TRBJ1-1	TGTGCCAGTAGGTCGGCCACTGAAGCTTTCTTT	CASRSATEAFF
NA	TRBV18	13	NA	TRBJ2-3	TGTGCCAGCTCAGAAGGGGGCACAGATACGCAGTATTTT	CASSEGGTDTQYF
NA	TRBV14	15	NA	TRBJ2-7	TGTGCCAGCAGCCAAGTAGTCCCTAGCGAAGGCGAGCAGTACTTC	CASSQVVPSEGEQYF
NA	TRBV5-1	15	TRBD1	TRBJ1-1	TGCGCCAGCAGCTCGTCCGGGACAGGCAACACTGAAGCTTTCTTT	CASSSSGTGNTEAFF
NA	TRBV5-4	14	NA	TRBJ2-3	TGTGCCAGCAGCTTGGTTATTGAGACAGATACGCAGTATTTT	CASSLVIETDTQYF
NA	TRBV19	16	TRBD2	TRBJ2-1	TGTGCCAGTACCAAGGATCGGGGGGGCTCCTACAATGAGCAGTTCTTC	CASTKDRGGSYNEQFF
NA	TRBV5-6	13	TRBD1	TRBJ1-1	TGTGCCAGCAGCCTAGGGACAGGGATTGAAGCTTTCTTT	CASSLGTGIEAFF
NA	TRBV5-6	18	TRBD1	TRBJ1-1	TGTGCCAGCAGTTTTGACACCACCGGGACAGGGATTCCCACTGAAGCTTTCTTT	CASSFDTTGTGIPTEAFF
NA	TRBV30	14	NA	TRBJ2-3	TGTGCCTGGAAAGGACTTTTCTACACAGATACGCAGTATTTT	CAWKGLFYTDTQYF
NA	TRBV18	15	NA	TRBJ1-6	TGTGCCAGCTCACCACGTTCAGGGTATAATTCACCCCTCCACTTT	CASSPRSGYNSPLHF
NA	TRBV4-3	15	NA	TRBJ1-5	TGCGCCAGCAGCCACCCACAGGAGACTAATCAGCCCCAGCATTTT	CASSHPQETNQPQHF
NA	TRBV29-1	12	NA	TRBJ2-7	TGCAGCGTTGTTCAGGGCGGCTACGAGCAGTACTTC	CSVVQGGYEQYF
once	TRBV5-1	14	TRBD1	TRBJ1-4	TGCGCCAGCAGCCCCAGGGGGCGAGATGAAAAACTGTTTTTT	CASSPRGRDEKLFF
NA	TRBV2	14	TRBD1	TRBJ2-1	TGTGCCAGCAGGAGACAGGGGGTCCGAAATGAGCAGTTCTTC	CASRRQGVRNEQFF
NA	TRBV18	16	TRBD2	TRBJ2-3	TGTGCCAGCTCACCAGGGACTAGCGGGGGAGCAGATACGCAGTATTTT	CASSPGTSGGADTQYF
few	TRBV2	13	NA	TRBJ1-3	TGTGCCAGCAGTGTGAGCTCTGGAAACACCATATATTTT	CASSVSSGNTIYF
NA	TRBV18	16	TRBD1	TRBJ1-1	TGTGCCAGCTCACCATTGGCTATGACAGGGGGCACTGAAGCTTTCTTT	CASSPLAMTGGTEAFF
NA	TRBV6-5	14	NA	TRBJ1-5	TGTGCCAGCAGTTACTCAGGGAGGGGACAGCCCCAGCATTTT	CASSYSGRGQPQHF
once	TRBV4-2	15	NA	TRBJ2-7	TGTGCCAGCAGCCAAACGTCGGGATCCTCCTACGAGCAGTACTTC	CASSQTSGSSYEQYF
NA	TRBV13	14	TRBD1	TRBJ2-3	TGTGCCAGCCGCCGGGACAGTAGCACAGATACGCAGTATTTT	CASRRDSSTDTQYF
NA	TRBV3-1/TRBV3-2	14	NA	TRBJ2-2	TGTGCCAGCAGCCCCTACTCGGGCACCGGGGAGCTGTTTTTT	CASSPYSGTGELFF